These T cell receptor beta chains were read from a single sample in a study of shared clonotypes between healthy human individuals. Assay: immunoSEQ multiplex PCR; the TCRdb copy retains only in-frame clones and omits some. In the table there are 1,500,000 or so clones, 98% to 99% of which are singletons. The sequenced material came from naive CD4+ T cells sorted from blood. Source of these receptors: a man aged 30-40 years in good health. The CDR3 runs from the conserved cysteine through the conserved F or W. The D gene is left open where the match is weak.

V gene,D gene,J gene,CDR3 protein
TRBV25-1,.,TRBJ2-3,CASSAPETVWGRDTQYF
TRBV6-4,.,TRBJ2-5,CASPWHGGPRETQYF
TRBV6-5,.,TRBJ2-7,CASSYSGHLSGEQYF
TRBV5-5,TRBD1,TRBJ2-7,CASSLYGQASYEQYF
TRBV7-8,.,TRBJ2-5,CASSSGPYQETQYF
TRBV7-6,.,TRBJ1-1,CAVQRGTEAFF
TRBV7-2,.,TRBJ2-7,CASRTGTWTYEQYF
TRBV7-8,TRBD1,TRBJ2-7,CASSRVTGSIYEQYF
TRBV6-5,TRBD1,TRBJ1-5,CASGWTGGQPQHF
TRBV7-8,.,TRBJ1-1,CASSFGVSNTEAFF
TRBV27,.,TRBJ1-5,CASSGHSSNQPQHF
TRBV11-1,TRBD2,TRBJ2-5,CASSGAGGSETQYF
TRBV15,.,TRBJ2-1,CATSASGTYNEQFF
TRBV7-2,.,TRBJ1-1,CASLKSGNTEAFF
TRBV9,TRBD1,TRBJ2-7,CASSARQGMAYEQYF
TRBV21-1,.,TRBJ2-1,CASNWAGVPYNEQFF
TRBV5-3,TRBD1,TRBJ1-5,CARSYRTGVLYSNQPQHF
TRBV18,.,TRBJ2-5,CASATPPGHPQETQYF
TRBV7-2,TRBD2,TRBJ2-2,CASSILSSSGPTGELFF
TRBV2,TRBD1,TRBJ1-1,CASSGQQGARVGNTEAFF
TRBV5-1,TRBD2,TRBJ2-1,CASSLRTSGNRYNEQFF
TRBV29-1,.,TRBJ2-7,CSAGMGRGGYEQYF
TRBV29-1,TRBD2,TRBJ2-1,CSGSTSGVYNEQFF
TRBV2,.,TRBJ1-5,CASSVESNQPQHF
TRBV5-4,.,TRBJ1-4,CASSDRQGSEKLFF
TRBV27,TRBD2,TRBJ2-2,CASSFRPAGAGELFF
TRBV9,.,TRBJ1-1,CASSLMTGLGSTEAFF
TRBV29-1,.,TRBJ2-1,CSFVGAAYNEQFF
TRBV28,.,TRBJ2-7,CASSFLFREQYF
TRBV10-2,.,TRBJ2-6,CASSLDGSGANVLTF
TRBV19,.,TRBJ2-2,CASSIERGHTGELFF
TRBV10-3,TRBD2,TRBJ2-7,CAIRLPTSTSSYEQYF
TRBV6-5,.,TRBJ2-1,CASGRGSFNEQFF
TRBV27,.,TRBJ2-7,CASSLISSGSVEQYF
TRBV27,.,TRBJ2-2,CASSYDSYTGELFF
TRBV11-3,.,TRBJ2-7,CASSGPPSYEQYF
TRBV10-3,.,TRBJ2-1,CAISEVISGSYNEQFF
TRBV9,TRBD1,TRBJ1-1,CASSPQQGMNTEAFF
TRBV10-3,.,TRBJ2-6,CAISGWGSGANVLTF
TRBV18,.,TRBJ2-3,CASSPLKRATDTQYF
TRBV14,.,TRBJ2-3,CASSQARSRWPDTQYF
TRBV5-5,.,TRBJ2-6,CASSLGDSGANVLTF
TRBV9,TRBD1,TRBJ2-3,CASSVDGQGAADTQYF
TRBV19,.,TRBJ2-1,CASSIGPGVRNEQFF
TRBV2,.,TRBJ2-1,CASSPGHPRSEQFF
TRBV2,.,TRBJ1-1,CASRQVVNTEAFF
TRBV2,TRBD2,TRBJ2-6,CASTQTRTSGSSGANVLTF
TRBV28,.,TRBJ2-1,CASKRRSQSLEQFF
TRBV7-2,.,TRBJ1-4,CASSLTELPNEKLFF
TRBV5-1,TRBD1,TRBJ2-5,CASSSTGGETQYF
TRBV2,TRBD2,TRBJ2-7,CASRPGLADYEQYF
TRBV7-2,.,TRBJ2-7,CASSVQGSYEQYF
TRBV15,.,TRBJ2-1,CATSLGPDNEQFF
TRBV14,.,TRBJ1-2,CASSLRTEFYGYTF